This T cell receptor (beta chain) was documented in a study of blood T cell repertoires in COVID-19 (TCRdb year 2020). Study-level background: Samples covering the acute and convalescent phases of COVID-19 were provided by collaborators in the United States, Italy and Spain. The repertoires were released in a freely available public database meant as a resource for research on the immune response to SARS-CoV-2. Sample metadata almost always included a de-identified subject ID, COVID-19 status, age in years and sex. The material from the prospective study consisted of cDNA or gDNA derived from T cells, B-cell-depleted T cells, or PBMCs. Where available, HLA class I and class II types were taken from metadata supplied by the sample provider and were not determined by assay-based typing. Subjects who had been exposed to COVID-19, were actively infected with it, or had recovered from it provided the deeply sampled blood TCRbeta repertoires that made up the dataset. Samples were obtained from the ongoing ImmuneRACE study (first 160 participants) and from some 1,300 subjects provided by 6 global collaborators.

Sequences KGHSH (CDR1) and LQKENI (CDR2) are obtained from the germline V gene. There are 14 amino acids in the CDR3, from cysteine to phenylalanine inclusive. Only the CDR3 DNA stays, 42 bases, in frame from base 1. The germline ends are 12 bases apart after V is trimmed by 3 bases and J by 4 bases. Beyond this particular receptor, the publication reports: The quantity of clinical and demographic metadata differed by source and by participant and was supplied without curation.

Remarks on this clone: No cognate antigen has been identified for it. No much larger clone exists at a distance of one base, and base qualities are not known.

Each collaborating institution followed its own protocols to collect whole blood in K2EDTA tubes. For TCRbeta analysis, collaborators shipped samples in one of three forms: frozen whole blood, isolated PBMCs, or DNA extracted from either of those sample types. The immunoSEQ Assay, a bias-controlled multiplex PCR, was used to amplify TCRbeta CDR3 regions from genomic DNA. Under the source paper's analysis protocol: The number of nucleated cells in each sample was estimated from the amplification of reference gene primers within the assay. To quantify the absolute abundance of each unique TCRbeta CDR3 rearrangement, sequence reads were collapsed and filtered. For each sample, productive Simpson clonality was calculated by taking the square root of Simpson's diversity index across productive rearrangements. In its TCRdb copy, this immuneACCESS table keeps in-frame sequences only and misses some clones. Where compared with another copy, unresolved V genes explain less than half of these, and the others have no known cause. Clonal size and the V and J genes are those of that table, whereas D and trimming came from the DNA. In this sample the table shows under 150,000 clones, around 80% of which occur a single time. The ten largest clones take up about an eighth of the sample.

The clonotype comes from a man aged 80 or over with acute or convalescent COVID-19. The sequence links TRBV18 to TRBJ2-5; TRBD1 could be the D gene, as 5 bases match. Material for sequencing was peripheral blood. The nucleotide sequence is TGTGCCAGCTCACCTCTAGTTGGGGCAGAGACCCAGTACTTC. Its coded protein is CASSPLVGAETQYF. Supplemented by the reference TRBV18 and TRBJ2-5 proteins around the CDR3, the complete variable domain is NAGVMQNPRHLVRRRGQEARLRCSPMKGHSHVYWYRQLPEEGLKFMVYLQKENIIDESGMPKERFSAEFPKEGPSILRIQQVVRGDSAAYFCASSPLVGAETQYFGPGTRLLVL.